This T cell receptor beta chain was sequenced during a study of blood T cells in healthy people across ages. Total RNA extraction produced at least 6 micrograms (per sample) for the study. The V and J ends lost 3 bases and 5 bases, in that order; junction bases with no gene match: 8. Germline assignment: CDR1 LNHDA and CDR2 SQIVND (reference sequence). This CDR3 contains 15 residues. Sample-barcoded 5' priming and a J-beta primer mix drove a second PCR of roughly 6 to 12 cycles. Using its own MiXCR run on the 5' RACE reads, TCRdb lists one record per CDR3 protein. The sample lists some 760,000 distinct CDR3 sequences; 20% to 25% were seen once. Only one count was recorded for this clonotype. These same data were also listed under a study on T cells of mothers and their children.

The chain joins TRBV19 to TRBJ2-3; 7 bases line up with TRBD2. The TCR sequence derives from a boy between 10 and 17 years old in good health. The specimen sequenced was blood. The CDR3 DNA reads as TGTGCCAGTAGTATGGAAAGGCTAGCGGAAGATACGCAGTATTTT. Protein product: CASSMERLAEDTQYF.